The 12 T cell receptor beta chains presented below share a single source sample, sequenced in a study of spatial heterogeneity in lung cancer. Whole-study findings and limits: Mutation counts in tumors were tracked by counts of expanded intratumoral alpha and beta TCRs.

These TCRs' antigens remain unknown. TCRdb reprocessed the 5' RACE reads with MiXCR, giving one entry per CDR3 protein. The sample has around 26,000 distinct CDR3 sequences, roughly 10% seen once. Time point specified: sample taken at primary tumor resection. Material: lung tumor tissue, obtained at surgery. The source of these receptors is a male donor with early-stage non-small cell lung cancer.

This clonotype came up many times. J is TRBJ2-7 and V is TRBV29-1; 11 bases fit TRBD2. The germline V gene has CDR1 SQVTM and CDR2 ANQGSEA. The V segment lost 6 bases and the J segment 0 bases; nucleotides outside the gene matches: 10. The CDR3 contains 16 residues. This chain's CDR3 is CSVTSGTSGDSYEQYF. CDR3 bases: TGCAGCGTAACTAGCGGGACTAGCGGTGACTCCTACGAGCAGTACTTC.

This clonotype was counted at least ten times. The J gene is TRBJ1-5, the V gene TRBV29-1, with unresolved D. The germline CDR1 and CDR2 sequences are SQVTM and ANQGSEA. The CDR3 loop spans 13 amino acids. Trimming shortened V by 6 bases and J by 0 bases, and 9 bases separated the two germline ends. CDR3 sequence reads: CSVLESSNQPQHF. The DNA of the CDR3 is TGCAGCGTCCTTGAGTCTAGCAATCAGCCCCAGCATTTT.

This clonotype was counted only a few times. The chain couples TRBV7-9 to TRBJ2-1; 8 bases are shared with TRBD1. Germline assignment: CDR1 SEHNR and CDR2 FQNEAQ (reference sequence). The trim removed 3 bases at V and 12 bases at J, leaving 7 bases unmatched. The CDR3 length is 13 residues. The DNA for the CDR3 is TGTGCCAGCAGCTTTGCAGGGGGCGGTGCGCAGTTCTTC. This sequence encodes CASSFAGGGAQFF.

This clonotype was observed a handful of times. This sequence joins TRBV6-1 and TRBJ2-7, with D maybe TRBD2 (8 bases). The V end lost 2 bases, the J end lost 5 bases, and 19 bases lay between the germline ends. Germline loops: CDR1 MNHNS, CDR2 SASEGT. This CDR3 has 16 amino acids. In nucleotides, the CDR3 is TGTGCCAGCAGTGAATATAGTCGACAGGGACTAGACGAGCAGTACTTC. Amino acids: CASSEYSRQGLDEQYF.

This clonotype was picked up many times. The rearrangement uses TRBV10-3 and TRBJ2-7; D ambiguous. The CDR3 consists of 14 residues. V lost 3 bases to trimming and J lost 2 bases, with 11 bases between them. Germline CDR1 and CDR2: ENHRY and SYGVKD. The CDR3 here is CAISEGPGPYEQYF. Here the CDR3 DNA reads TGTGCCATCAGTGAAGGGCCAGGTCCCTACGAGCAGTACTTC.

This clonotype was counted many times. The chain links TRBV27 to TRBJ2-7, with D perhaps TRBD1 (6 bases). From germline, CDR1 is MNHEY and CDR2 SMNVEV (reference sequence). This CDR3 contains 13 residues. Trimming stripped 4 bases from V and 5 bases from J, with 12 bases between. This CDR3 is CASSWTDWDEQYF. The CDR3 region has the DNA TGTGCCAGCAGTTGGACAGACTGGGACGAGCAGTACTTC.

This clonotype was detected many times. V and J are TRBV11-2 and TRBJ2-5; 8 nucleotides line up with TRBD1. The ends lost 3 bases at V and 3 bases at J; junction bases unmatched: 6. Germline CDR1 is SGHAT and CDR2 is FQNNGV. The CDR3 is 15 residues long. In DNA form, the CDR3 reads TGTGCCAGCAGCTTGGGGACAGGAGGAGAAGAGACCCAGTACTTC. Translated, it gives CASSLGTGGEETQYF.

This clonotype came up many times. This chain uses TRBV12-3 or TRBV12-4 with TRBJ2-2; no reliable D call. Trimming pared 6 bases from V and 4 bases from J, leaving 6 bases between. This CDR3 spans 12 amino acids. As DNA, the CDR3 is TGTGCCAGCAGATATACCACCGGGGAGCTGTTTTTT. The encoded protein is CASRYTTGELFF.

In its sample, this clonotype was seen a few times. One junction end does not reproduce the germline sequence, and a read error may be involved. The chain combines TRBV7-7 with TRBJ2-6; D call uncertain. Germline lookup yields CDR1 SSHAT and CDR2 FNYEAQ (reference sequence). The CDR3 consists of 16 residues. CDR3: CASSLGRSSGANVLTF. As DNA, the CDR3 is TGTGCTAGCAGCTTAGGTCGTTCCTCTGGGGCCAACGTCCTGACTTTC.

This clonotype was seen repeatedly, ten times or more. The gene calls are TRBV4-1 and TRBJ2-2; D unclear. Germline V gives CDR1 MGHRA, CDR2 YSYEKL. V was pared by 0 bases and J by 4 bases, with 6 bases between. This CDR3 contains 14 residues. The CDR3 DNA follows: TGCGCCAGCAGCCAAGATCACTTCACCGGGGAGCTGTTTTTT. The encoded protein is CASSQDHFTGELFF.

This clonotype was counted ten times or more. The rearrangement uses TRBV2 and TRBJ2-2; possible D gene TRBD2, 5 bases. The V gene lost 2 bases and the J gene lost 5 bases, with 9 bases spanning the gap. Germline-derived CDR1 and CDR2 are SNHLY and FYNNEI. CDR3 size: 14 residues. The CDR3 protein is CASSESPGTGELFF. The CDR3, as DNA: TGTGCCAGCAGTGAATCCCCGGGGACCGGGGAGCTGTTTTTT.

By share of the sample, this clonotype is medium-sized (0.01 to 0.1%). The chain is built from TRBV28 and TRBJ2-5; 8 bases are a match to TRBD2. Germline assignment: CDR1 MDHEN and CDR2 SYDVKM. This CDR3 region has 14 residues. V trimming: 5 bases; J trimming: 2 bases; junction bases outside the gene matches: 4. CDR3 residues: CASSPGLGQETQYF. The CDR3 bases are TGTGCCAGCAGTCCGGGACTAGGGCAAGAGACCCAGTACTTC.